Listed below are T cell receptor beta chains from one sample, sequenced in a study of stem cell transplantation in POMP-related autoinflammatory disease. The repertoire was sequenced with immunoSEQ multiplex PCR; TCRdb's copy has only in-frame clones and lacks some. The repertoire has some 33,000 clones, around 88% of them found once; the top ten carry 0.55% to 0.9%. The material sequenced was CD4+ T cells from PBMCs, taken before stem cell transplantation. The receptors come from a human donor with POMP-related autoinflammation and immune dysregulation (PRAID). Both conserved end residues are part of each CDR3. D genes are given only for firm matches.

>TRBJ2-3|NA|TRBV20-1
CSADRRNAQYF
>TRBJ2-3|TRBD2|TRBV18
CASSPTSGGYTDTQYF
>TRBJ2-7|NA|TRBV6-5
CASIDRSSYEQYF
>TRBJ1-6|NA|TRBV6-5
CASSYSGEVDSPLHF
>TRBJ2-3|TRBD2|TRBV2
CASSVSGGAISTDTQYF
>TRBJ2-3|TRBD2|TRBV9
CASSVVLSGGTDTQYF
>TRBJ1-3|NA|TRBV7-2
CASSRQPSGNTIYF
>NA|NA|TRBV18
CASSPSRSSYEQYF
>TRBJ2-3|NA|TRBV6-4
CASSAAGTADTQYF
>TRBJ2-5|TRBD1|TRBV19
CASSIGQEETQYF
>TRBJ1-1|NA|TRBV5-4
CASSLDSKATEAFF
>TRBJ1-1|NA|TRBV4-1
CASSHDRITEAFF
>TRBJ2-7|TRBD1|TRBV18
CASTPGTGILYEQYF
>TRBJ2-7|NA|TRBV6-6
CASSLGSGVRTYEQYF
>TRBJ2-1|TRBD2|TRBV6-1
CAISGLATKSSYNEQFF
>TRBJ2-7|NA|TRBV6-5
CASSPDSTSSYEQYF
>TRBJ1-1|NA|TRBV5-6
CASSLAPVPPNTEAFF
>TRBJ2-7|NA|TRBV28
CASSLAYEQYF
>TRBJ2-7|TRBD1|TRBV6-5
CASWDSESYEQYF
>TRBJ2-3|NA|TRBV5-5
CASSRRGYTDTQYF
>TRBJ2-7|TRBD1|TRBV5-1
CASSLRQGISYEQYF
>TRBJ2-1|TRBD1|TRBV6-5
CASSPTGGSYNEQFF
>TRBJ2-7|TRBD1|TRBV6-5
CASSYRDSSYEQYF
>TRBJ2-2|NA|TRBV2
CASSERQGSAGELFF
>TRBJ1-6|NA|TRBV7-9
CASTLRGGNSPLHF
>TRBJ1-1|NA|TRBV20-1
CSAARNTEAFF
>TRBJ1-5|NA|TRBV5-1
CASSPGQGGTLNQPQHF
>TRBJ2-2|NA|TRBV5-1
CASSLWGVTGIANTGELFF
>TRBJ1-3|TRBD1|TRBV18
CASSLDRDYGNTIYF
>TRBJ1-5|NA|TRBV7-2
CASSLEFDPIQPQHF
>TRBJ2-1|TRBD2|TRBV11-2
CASSRGQRGDNEQFF
>TRBJ2-7|TRBD1|TRBV7-9
CASRCTGGWYEQYF
>TRBJ2-1|NA|TRBV6-5
CASSYSPDRDEQFF
>TRBJ2-5|TRBD2|TRBV30
CAWKGLAGGPKETQYF
>TRBJ2-3|NA|TRBV20-1
CSARGRDTQYF
>TRBJ2-7|NA|TRBV5-1
CASSFSGTHYEQYF
>TRBJ1-3|NA|TRBV18
CASSLGPTYSGNTIYF
>TRBJ2-5|TRBD1|TRBV4-1
CASSPKTGAKAQETQYF
>TRBJ2-7|NA|TRBV5-4
CASSLVLTGSEQYF
>TRBJ1-2|NA|TRBV11-2
CASSLLGHISDYGYTF
>TRBJ2-7|NA|TRBV5-1
CASSLDLQGLYEQYF
>TRBJ1-2|NA|TRBV19
CASSSPGGYTF
>TRBJ2-4|TRBD1|TRBV5-1
CASSLTGGNIQYF
>TRBJ1-1|NA|TRBV6-5
CASSSLDTEAFF